This T cell receptor beta chain was sequenced during a study of CD8 T cells in Susac syndrome. Random hexamers were used to reverse transcribe the RNA input (about 0.45 to 1 ug). TCRdb recomputed calls from the immunoSEQ multiplex PCR reads with MiXCR, one row per CDR3 protein. The table includes 150,000 to 200,000 distinct CDR3 sequences, roughly 94% detected once. The origin of this receptor is a human donor with multiple sclerosis. Sequencing used CD4+ T cells from PBMCs.

The CDR3 region is CTVGGSYNEQFF. CDR3 DNA: TGCACAGTTGGGGGGAGCTACAATGAGCAGTTCTTC. This sequence joins TRBV29-1 and TRBJ2-1; TRBD2 might be the D (6 bases). Germline lookup yields CDR1 SQVTM and CDR2 ANQGSEA. CDR3 size: 12 residues.